Sequencing of this TCR beta chain was carried out in a study of blood T cell repertoires in COVID-19. Across the whole study: Some COVID-19 samples were acute and others convalescent; all came from the United States, Italy and Spain. PBMCs, B-cell-depleted T cells, or T cells provided the cDNA or gDNA that made up the material.

There are 14 residues in the CDR3. In the study's own analysis: Reference gene primer amplification in the assay estimated nucleated cell counts. Assay: immunoSEQ multiplex PCR; the TCRdb copy retains only in-frame clones and omits some. The DNA gave D and trimming, while V, J and clone size come from that table. The table lists some 250,000 clones, about 80% of them singletons. This TCR was recovered from a woman of 80 years or more with acute or convalescent COVID-19. The chain carries TRBV21-1 and TRBJ1-5. TRBV21-1 is listed as a pseudogene. The sequenced material came from peripheral blood. CDR3 in amino acids: CASSKAPGSRPQHF. The CDR3 DNA sequence: TGTGCCAGCAGCAAAGCGCCCGGGTCAAGGCCCCAGCATTTT.